Included here is one TCR beta chain sequence, with context. The authors reverse transcribed roughly 0.45 to 1 ug RNA with random hexamers. TCRdb reprocessed the immunoSEQ multiplex PCR reads via MiXCR and lists one record per CDR3 protein. The sample includes around 280,000 distinct CDR3 sequences, roughly 81% seen only once; the top ten take 0.095% to 0.14%. The germline CDR1 and CDR2 sequences are SGHAT and FQNNGV. V was trimmed by 2 bases and J by 0 bases, leaving 5 bases between them. The CDR3 sequence is 15 residues long. The entry originates in a study of CD8 T cells in Susac syndrome. The specimen sequenced was CD8+ T cells from PBMCs. The J gene is TRBJ2-6, the V gene TRBV11-2; the D is unclear. This TCR came from a human donor with multiple sclerosis. CDR3 DNA sequence: TGTGCCAGCAGCTTAAGATTCTCTGGGGCCAACGTCCTGACTTTC. This codes for CASSLRFSGANVLTF. Full variable domain (rest looked up from reference TRBV11-2 and TRBJ2-6): EAGVAQSPRYKIIEKRQSVAFWCNPISGHATLYWYQQILGQGPKLLIQFQNNGVVDDSQLPKDRFSAERLKGVDSTLKIQPAKLEDSAVYLCASSLRFSGANVLTFGAGSRLTVL.